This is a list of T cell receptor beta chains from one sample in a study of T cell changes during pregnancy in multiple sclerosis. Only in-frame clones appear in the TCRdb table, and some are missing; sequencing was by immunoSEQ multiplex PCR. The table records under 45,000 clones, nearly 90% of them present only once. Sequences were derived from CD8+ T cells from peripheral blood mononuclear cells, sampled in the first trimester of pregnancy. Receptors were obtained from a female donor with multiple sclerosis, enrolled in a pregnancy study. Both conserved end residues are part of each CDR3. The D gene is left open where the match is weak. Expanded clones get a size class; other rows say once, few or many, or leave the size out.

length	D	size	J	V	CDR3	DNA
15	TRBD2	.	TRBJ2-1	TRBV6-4	CASSEGLGSYNEQFF	TGTGCCAGCAGTGAGGGACTAGGCTCCTACAATGAGCAGTTCTTC
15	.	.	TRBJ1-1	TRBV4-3	CASCDSRTGWTEAFF	TGCGCCAGCTGCGACTCCAGGACGGGGTGGACTGAAGCTTTCTTT
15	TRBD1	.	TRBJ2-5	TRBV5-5	CASSPGRGLGETQYF	TGTGCCAGCAGCCCAGGAAGGGGGCTAGGGGAGACCCAGTACTTC
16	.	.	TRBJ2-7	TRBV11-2	CASSLILSRGPYEQYF	TGTGCCAGCAGCTTGATCCTCTCGCGGGGGCCCTACGAGCAGTACTTC
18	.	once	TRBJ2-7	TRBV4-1	CASKQGRSRQSFSYEQYF	TGCGCCAGCAAGCAAGGGAGGTCCCGACAGAGTTTTTCCTACGAGCAGTACTTC
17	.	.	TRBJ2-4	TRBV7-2	CASSLQGRGVAKNIQYF	TGTGCCAGCAGCTTACAGGGCAGGGGGGTAGCCAAAAACATTCAGTACTTC
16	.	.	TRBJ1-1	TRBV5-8	CASSLGLQVMNTEAFF	TGTGCCAGCAGCTTGGGTCTCCAGGTAATGAACACTGAAGCTTTCTTT
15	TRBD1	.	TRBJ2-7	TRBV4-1	CASRQNRDRKYEQYF	TGCGCCAGCAGGCAAAACCGGGACAGAAAATACGAGCAGTACTTC
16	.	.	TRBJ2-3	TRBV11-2	CASSLDPGGYTDTQYF	TGTGCCAGCAGCTTAGATCCTGGCGGTTACACAGATACGCAGTATTTT
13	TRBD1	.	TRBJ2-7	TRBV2	CAGYTGDSYEQYF	TGTGCCGGATATACAGGGGACTCCTACGAGCAGTACTTC
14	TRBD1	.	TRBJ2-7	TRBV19	CASSTGTGSYEQYF	TGTGCCAGTAGTACCGGGACAGGGTCGTACGAGCAGTACTTC
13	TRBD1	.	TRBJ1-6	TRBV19	CARPGDRNSPLHF	TGTGCCAGGCCAGGGGACAGGAATTCACCCCTCCACTTT
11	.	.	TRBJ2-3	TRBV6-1	CASREVDTQYF	TGTGCCAGCAGGGAGGTAGATACGCAGTATTTT
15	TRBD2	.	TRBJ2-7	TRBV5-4	CASSLEGGGTDEQYF	TGTGCCAGCAGCCTCGAGGGCGGGGGGACGGACGAGCAGTACTTC
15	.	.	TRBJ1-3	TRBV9	CASSGQSRSGNTIYF	TGTGCCAGCAGCGGACAGTCTCGCTCTGGAAACACCATATATTTT
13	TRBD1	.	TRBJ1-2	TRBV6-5	CASSPGGAGGYTF	TGTGCCAGCAGTCCAGGGGGCGCTGGGGGCTACACCTTC
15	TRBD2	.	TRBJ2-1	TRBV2	CASSELAGENNEQFF	TGTGCCAGCAGTGAACTAGCGGGGGAAAACAATGAGCAGTTCTTC
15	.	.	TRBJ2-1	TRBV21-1	CASSRPRSSYNEQFF	TGTGCCAGCAGCAGACCTAGGTCCTCCTACAATGAGCAGTTCTTC
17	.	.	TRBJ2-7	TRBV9	CASSVGARGGDLYEQYF	TGTGCCAGCAGCGTAGGGGCGAGAGGGGGGGATCTTTACGAGCAGTACTTC
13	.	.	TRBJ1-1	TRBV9	CASSPLGDTEAFF	TGTGCCAGCAGCCCCCTCGGGGACACTGAAGCTTTCTTT
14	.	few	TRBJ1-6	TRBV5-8	CASSTGLDNSPLHF	TGTGCCAGCAGCACTGGACTGGATAATTCACCCCTCCACTTT
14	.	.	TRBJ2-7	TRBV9	CASSAGLVSYEQYF	TGTGCCAGCAGCGCGGGACTGGTCTCCTACGAGCAGTACTTC
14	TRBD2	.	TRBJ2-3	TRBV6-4	CASSPSGGADTQYF	TGTGCCAGCTCCCCCAGCGGGGGGGCAGATACGCAGTATTTT
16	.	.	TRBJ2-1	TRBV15	CATSRDLGSSYNEQFF	TGTGCCACCAGCAGAGATTTGGGGAGCTCCTACAATGAGCAGTTCTTC
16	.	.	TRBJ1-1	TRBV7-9	CASSPPRLRGGTEAFF	TGTGCCAGCAGCCCCCCCCGATTGAGGGGGGGGACTGAAGCTTTCTTT
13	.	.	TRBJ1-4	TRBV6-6	CASRLEGHEKLFF	TGTGCCAGCAGGCTGGAGGGGCATGAAAAACTGTTTTTT
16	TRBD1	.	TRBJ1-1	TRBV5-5	CASSPIQGAQNTEAFF	TGTGCCAGCAGCCCAATACAGGGGGCCCAGAACACTGAAGCTTTCTTT
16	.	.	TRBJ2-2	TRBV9	CASSVGGAGETGELFF	TGTGCCAGCAGCGTAGGGGGGGCGGGAGAAACCGGGGAGCTGTTTTTT
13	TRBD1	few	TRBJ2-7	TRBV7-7	CASSPGQGAEQYF	TGTGCCAGCAGCCCTGGACAGGGAGCCGAGCAGTACTTC
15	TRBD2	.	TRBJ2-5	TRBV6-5	CASIPSGGPSETQYF	TGTGCCAGCATTCCCAGCGGGGGGCCCTCCGAGACCCAGTACTTC
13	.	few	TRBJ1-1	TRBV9	CASSVGTGEEAFF	TGTGCCAGCAGCGTAGGTACAGGAGAAGAAGCTTTCTTT
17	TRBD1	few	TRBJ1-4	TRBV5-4	CASSQEEGGQGREKLFF	TGTGCCAGCAGCCAAGAAGAGGGGGGACAGGGCCGTGAAAAACTGTTTTTT
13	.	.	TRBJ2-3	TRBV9	CASSGASTDTQYF	TGTGCCAGCAGCGGGGCCTCCACAGATACGCAGTATTTT
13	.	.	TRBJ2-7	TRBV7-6	CASSYRAGYEQYF	TGTGCCAGCAGCTACCGGGCGGGCTACGAGCAGTACTTC
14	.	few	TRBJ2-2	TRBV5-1	CASSFRGDTGELFF	TGCGCCAGCAGCTTCAGGGGGGACACCGGGGAGCTGTTTTTT
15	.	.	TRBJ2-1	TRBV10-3	CAIRTTGVSDLEQFF	TGTGCCATCCGCACTACCGGGGTATCCGATTTAGAGCAGTTCTTC
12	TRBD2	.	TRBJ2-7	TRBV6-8	CASKGRGVEQYF	TGTGCCAGCAAAGGGCGGGGGGTGGAGCAGTACTTC
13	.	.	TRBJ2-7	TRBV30	CAWSLGATYEQYF	TGTGCCTGGAGTCTGGGGGCGACCTACGAGCAGTACTTC
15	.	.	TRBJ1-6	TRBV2	CASSESGPLNSPLHF	TGTGCCAGCAGTGAGAGCGGGCCCTTAAATTCACCCCTCCACTTT
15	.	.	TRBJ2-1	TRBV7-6	CASSLRGGVYNEQFF	TGTGCCAGCAGCTTAAGGGGGGGCGTCTACAATGAGCAGTTCTTC
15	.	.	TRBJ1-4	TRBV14	CASSGRQTTNEKLFF	TGTGCCAGCAGCGGCCGACAGACGACGAATGAAAAACTGTTTTTT
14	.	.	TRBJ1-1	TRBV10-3	CAISESNWNTEAFF	TGTGCCATCAGTGAGTCGAACTGGAACACTGAAGCTTTCTTT
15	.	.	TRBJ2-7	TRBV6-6	CASSPEAASSYEQYF	TGTGCCAGCAGTCCCGAGGCTGCGAGCTCCTACGAGCAGTACTTC
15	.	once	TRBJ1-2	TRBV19	CASSIQGPPNYGYTF	TGTGCCAGTAGTATCCAGGGCCCTCCTAACTATGGCTACACCTTC
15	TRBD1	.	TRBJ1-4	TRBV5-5	CASSLEGQGVEKLFF	TGTGCCAGCAGCTTGGAGGGACAGGGGGTTGAAAAACTGTTTTTT